This T cell receptor beta chain is drawn from a study of cytomegalovirus exposure and HLA in healthy donors. CDR3 size: 16 residues. Germline loops: CDR1 SGHRS, CDR2 YFSETQ. Germline trimming cut 4 bases from V and 2 bases from J; bases unmatched to any gene: 9. The PCR used 60 Vbeta and 13 Jbeta primers. Here immunoSEQ multiplex PCR was the method, and the copy in TCRdb shows in-frame clones only, minus some. The sample shows 120,000 or so clones, approximately 80% of them seen only once. The sample comprised PBMCs. The gene calls are TRBV5-1 and TRBJ2-3; TRBD2 matches 8 bases. The TCR was taken from a woman younger than 35 in good health and CMV-seronegative. CDR3: CASSPTSGSTTDTQYF. DNA for the CDR3: TGCGCCAGCAGCCCCACAAGCGGGAGTACCACAGATACGCAGTATTTT.